These T cell receptor beta chains were read from a single sample in a study of CD8 T cells in ankylosing spondylitis. TCRdb passed the 5' RACE reads through MiXCR, listing each CDR3 protein once. Of 210,000 or so distinct CDR3 sequences in the sample, roughly 8% are singletons; the top ten hold around 4.9%. Sequencing input: blood, either unsorted or a sorted T cell fraction (not recorded which). All receptors come from a female donor with ankylosing spondylitis or in good health (not recorded which). The CDR3 runs from the conserved cysteine through the conserved F or W. The order of the fields is V gene, CDR3 length, J gene, D gene, clone size, CDR3 DNA, CDR3 protein. A D gene is named only where the DNA matches it firmly. Some rows have no size entry. The others give once, few or many, or a class for an expanded clone.

V gene: TRBV29-1; CDR3 length: 19; J gene: TRBJ1-2; D gene: TRBD1; clone size: many; CDR3 DNA: TGCAGCGTTGAGGATGCCCGCCCTCGGACAGGGATAAACGACTATGGCTACACCTTC; CDR3 protein: CSVEDARPRTGINDYGYTF
V gene: TRBV19; CDR3 length: 17; J gene: TRBJ2-6; D gene: TRBD1; clone size: NA; CDR3 DNA: TGTGCCAGTAGTGGGCACAGGGGAAGGTCTGGGGCCAACGTCCTGACTTTC; CDR3 protein: CASSGHRGRSGANVLTF
V gene: TRBV28; CDR3 length: 15; J gene: TRBJ2-2; D gene: TRBD2; clone size: many; CDR3 DNA: TGTGCCAGCAGTTTGACTAGCGGGATAGGCGGGGAGCTGTTTTTT; CDR3 protein: CASSLTSGIGGELFF
V gene: TRBV5-5; CDR3 length: 17; J gene: TRBJ2-1; D gene: TRBD2; clone size: many; CDR3 DNA: TGTGCCAGCAGCACGGGACTAGCGGGAGGGTCCTACAATGAGCAGTTCTTC; CDR3 protein: CASSTGLAGGSYNEQFF
V gene: TRBV4-2; CDR3 length: 16; J gene: TRBJ2-5; D gene: TRBD2; clone size: many; CDR3 DNA: TGTGCCAGCAGCCAAGGACCCGGACTAGCGGGAGAGACCCAGTACTTC; CDR3 protein: CASSQGPGLAGETQYF
V gene: TRBV11-2; CDR3 length: 14; J gene: TRBJ2-1; D gene: TRBD1; clone size: few; CDR3 DNA: TGTGCCAGCAGCTTTTCGGGACAGGGCAATGAGCAGTTCTTC; CDR3 protein: CASSFSGQGNEQFF
V gene: TRBV29-1; CDR3 length: 13; J gene: TRBJ1-3; D gene: NA; clone size: many; CDR3 DNA: TGCAGCGCTCAGGGTTTCTCTGGAAACACCATATATTTT; CDR3 protein: CSAQGFSGNTIYF
V gene: TRBV27; CDR3 length: 15; J gene: TRBJ1-5; D gene: NA; clone size: many; CDR3 DNA: TGTGCCAGCAGCCCCCTTACAGGCTTCAATCAGCCCCAGCATTTT; CDR3 protein: CASSPLTGFNQPQHF
V gene: TRBV12-3/TRBV12-4; CDR3 length: 15; J gene: TRBJ1-2; D gene: NA; clone size: many; CDR3 DNA: TGTGCCAGCAGCCCCCGGCGGACAGTAAACTATGGCTACACCTTC; CDR3 protein: CASSPRRTVNYGYTF
V gene: TRBV7-9; CDR3 length: 14; J gene: TRBJ1-6; D gene: TRBD1; clone size: many; CDR3 DNA: TGTGCCAGCAGCTACGACAGGGCACTTTCACCCCTCCACTTT; CDR3 protein: CASSYDRALSPLHF
V gene: TRBV20-1; CDR3 length: 16; J gene: TRBJ2-3; D gene: NA; clone size: few; CDR3 DNA: TGCAGTGCTATTACACCAGGACACTCATCCACAGATACGCAGTATTTT; CDR3 protein: CSAITPGHSSTDTQYF
V gene: TRBV30; CDR3 length: 14; J gene: TRBJ2-1; D gene: TRBD2; clone size: few; CDR3 DNA: TGTGCCTGGACCGTCGGGACTAGAGACAATGAGCAGTTCTTC; CDR3 protein: CAWTVGTRDNEQFF
V gene: TRBV7-6; CDR3 length: 15; J gene: TRBJ2-2; D gene: NA; clone size: many; CDR3 DNA: TGTGCCAGCAGCCCCTGGACAGTAAGGACCGGGGAGCTGTTTTTT; CDR3 protein: CASSPWTVRTGELFF
V gene: TRBV20-1; CDR3 length: 16; J gene: TRBJ2-1; D gene: TRBD2; clone size: many; CDR3 DNA: TGCAGTGCTAGAGATCTAGGCGGGGGCTCCTACAATGAGCAGTTCTTC; CDR3 protein: CSARDLGGGSYNEQFF
V gene: TRBV20-1; CDR3 length: 15; J gene: TRBJ1-5; D gene: NA; clone size: many; CDR3 DNA: TGCAGTGCTGGCGAAGGGGGGACCAGCAATCAGCCCCAGCATTTT; CDR3 protein: CSAGEGGTSNQPQHF
V gene: TRBV3-1; CDR3 length: 11; J gene: TRBJ2-7; D gene: NA; clone size: many; CDR3 DNA: TGTGCCAGCAGCCAGAGTGGCAAGTGCAGTTTC; CDR3 protein: CASSQSGKCSF
V gene: TRBV20-1; CDR3 length: 10; J gene: TRBJ2-1; D gene: NA; clone size: many; CDR3 DNA: TGCAGTACCCAGGGCAATGAGCAGTTCTTC; CDR3 protein: CSTQGNEQFF
V gene: TRBV6-6; CDR3 length: 13; J gene: TRBJ1-1; D gene: NA; clone size: NA; CDR3 DNA: TGTGCCAGCAGTTACGTAGGGGGAACTGAAGCTTTCTTT; CDR3 protein: CASSYVGGTEAFF
V gene: TRBV4-3; CDR3 length: 17; J gene: TRBJ1-2; D gene: NA; clone size: many; CDR3 DNA: TGCGCCAGCAGCCAAGATCTTGGTGGAGGAGGTTACTATGGCTACACCTTC; CDR3 protein: CASSQDLGGGGYYGYTF
V gene: TRBV6-2/TRBV6-3; CDR3 length: 14; J gene: TRBJ2-2; D gene: NA; clone size: many; CDR3 DNA: TGTGCCAGCAGTTACTTCGTCAACGGGGGGGAGCTGTTTTTT; CDR3 protein: CASSYFVNGGELFF
V gene: TRBV6-2/TRBV6-3; CDR3 length: 18; J gene: TRBJ2-2; D gene: TRBD2; clone size: many; CDR3 DNA: TGTGCCAGCAGTTACCCGTCTAGCGGAGGCGCGAACACCGGGGAGCTGTTTTTT; CDR3 protein: CASSYPSSGGANTGELFF
V gene: TRBV11-2; CDR3 length: 14; J gene: TRBJ1-1; D gene: NA; clone size: many; CDR3 DNA: TGTGCCAGCAGCTTAGGTCTCTCCGGGGTTGAAGCTTTCTTT; CDR3 protein: CASSLGLSGVEAFF
V gene: TRBV20-1; CDR3 length: 16; J gene: TRBJ2-2; D gene: NA; clone size: NA; CDR3 DNA: TGCAGTGCTAACCCACAGGACAGAATGAACACCGGGGAGCTGTTTTTT; CDR3 protein: CSANPQDRMNTGELFF
V gene: TRBV28; CDR3 length: 15; J gene: TRBJ2-1; D gene: NA; clone size: many; CDR3 DNA: TGTGCCAGCAATCTCGACAGGCACGGGGTCAATGAGCAGTTCTTC; CDR3 protein: CASNLDRHGVNEQFF
V gene: TRBV5-6; CDR3 length: 15; J gene: TRBJ2-6; D gene: NA; clone size: few; CDR3 DNA: TGTGCCAGCAACCTACGGACGGGTAGGGCCAACGTCCTGACTTTC; CDR3 protein: CASNLRTGRANVLTF
V gene: TRBV7-2; CDR3 length: 14; J gene: TRBJ1-6; D gene: NA; clone size: many; CDR3 DNA: TGTGCCAGCGGAACGGGGGTAAAAAATTCACCCCTCCACTTT; CDR3 protein: CASGTGVKNSPLHF
V gene: TRBV30; CDR3 length: 12; J gene: TRBJ2-7; D gene: NA; clone size: many; CDR3 DNA: TGTGCCTGGGGGCCAGGGCCCTACGAGCAGTACTTC; CDR3 protein: CAWGPGPYEQYF
V gene: TRBV11-2; CDR3 length: 16; J gene: TRBJ2-1; D gene: NA; clone size: few; CDR3 DNA: TGTGCCAGCAACAACAGGGCCAAGGGGACACACAATGAGCAGTTCTTC; CDR3 protein: CASNNRAKGTHNEQFF
V gene: TRBV19; CDR3 length: 19; J gene: TRBJ2-1; D gene: TRBD2; clone size: few; CDR3 DNA: TGTGCCAGTAGTCCCTATCAGAGGACTAGCGGGAGGGCTTACAATGAGCAGTTCTTC; CDR3 protein: CASSPYQRTSGRAYNEQFF
V gene: TRBV5-5; CDR3 length: 14; J gene: TRBJ1-2; D gene: NA; clone size: many; CDR3 DNA: TGTGCCAGCAGCTTGACGTGGACGGCCGAGGGCTACACCTTC; CDR3 protein: CASSLTWTAEGYTF
V gene: TRBV9; CDR3 length: 15; J gene: TRBJ2-3; D gene: NA; clone size: many; CDR3 DNA: TGTGCCAGCAGCGTAGCGGCGATTGACACAGATACGCAGTATTTT; CDR3 protein: CASSVAAIDTDTQYF
V gene: TRBV29-1; CDR3 length: 13; J gene: TRBJ2-3; D gene: NA; clone size: many; CDR3 DNA: TGCAGCGTCCTGGGCACTAGCACAGATACGCAGTATTTT; CDR3 protein: CSVLGTSTDTQYF
V gene: TRBV4-3; CDR3 length: 16; J gene: TRBJ2-5; D gene: NA; clone size: many; CDR3 DNA: TGCGCCAGCAGCCCCCGAAAATACAGGGCAGGAGAGACCCAGTACTTC; CDR3 protein: CASSPRKYRAGETQYF
V gene: TRBV5-1; CDR3 length: 15; J gene: TRBJ2-7; D gene: TRBD2; clone size: many; CDR3 DNA: TGCGCCAGCAGCAGGGGACTAGCGGGGTCCTACGAGCAGTACTTC; CDR3 protein: CASSRGLAGSYEQYF
V gene: TRBV19; CDR3 length: 16; J gene: TRBJ2-2; D gene: TRBD1; clone size: many; CDR3 DNA: TGTGCCACCAAGGACAGGGGAGGGCGGAACACCGGGGAGCTGTTTTTT; CDR3 protein: CATKDRGGRNTGELFF
V gene: TRBV6-5; CDR3 length: 13; J gene: TRBJ1-2; D gene: NA; clone size: many; CDR3 DNA: TGTGCCAGCAGTTACGTCAGGTCCTTTGGCTACACCTTC; CDR3 protein: CASSYVRSFGYTF
V gene: TRBV28; CDR3 length: 13; J gene: TRBJ2-7; D gene: NA; clone size: many; CDR3 DNA: TGTGCCAGCAGCGAAGGATCTTCCTACGAGCAGTACTTC; CDR3 protein: CASSEGSSYEQYF
V gene: TRBV12-3/TRBV12-4; CDR3 length: 15; J gene: TRBJ2-2; D gene: NA; clone size: many; CDR3 DNA: TGTGCCAGCAGTTCCTGGTCCACAAACACCGGGGAGCTGTTTTTT; CDR3 protein: CASSSWSTNTGELFF
V gene: TRBV7-2; CDR3 length: 16; J gene: TRBJ1-4; D gene: TRBD1; clone size: many; CDR3 DNA: TGTGCCAGCAGCTTATGGGGACAGGTCTATAATGAAAAACTGTTTTTT; CDR3 protein: CASSLWGQVYNEKLFF
V gene: TRBV5-5; CDR3 length: 13; J gene: TRBJ2-4; D gene: NA; clone size: many; CDR3 DNA: TGTGCCAGCAGCTTGGGGGGAGTGGACATTCAGTACTTC; CDR3 protein: CASSLGGVDIQYF
V gene: TRBV7-2; CDR3 length: 15; J gene: TRBJ2-7; D gene: NA; clone size: many; CDR3 DNA: TGTGCCAGCAGCATCTCTGGCGGGGCTTCCTACGAGCAGTACTTC; CDR3 protein: CASSISGGASYEQYF
V gene: TRBV27; CDR3 length: 16; J gene: TRBJ2-2; D gene: TRBD2; clone size: many; CDR3 DNA: TGTGCCAGCAGTTTCCGGACTAGCGGGAGGTCTAGGGAGCTGTTTTTT; CDR3 protein: CASSFRTSGRSRELFF
V gene: TRBV5-1; CDR3 length: 16; J gene: TRBJ2-7; D gene: TRBD1; clone size: many; CDR3 DNA: TGCGCCAGCAGCTTGGTGGGACAGACCTACATAGACGAGCAGTACTTC; CDR3 protein: CASSLVGQTYIDEQYF
V gene: TRBV6-1; CDR3 length: 14; J gene: TRBJ1-1; D gene: TRBD1; clone size: many; CDR3 DNA: TGTGCCAGCAGCAGGGACAGGGGGAACACTGAAGCTTTCTTT; CDR3 protein: CASSRDRGNTEAFF
V gene: TRBV6-1; CDR3 length: 15; J gene: TRBJ1-5; D gene: NA; clone size: many; CDR3 DNA: TGTGCCAGCACTGAAGGTCTGTATAGCAATCAGCCCCAGCATTTT; CDR3 protein: CASTEGLYSNQPQHF
V gene: TRBV20-1; CDR3 length: 13; J gene: TRBJ1-1; D gene: TRBD1; clone size: many; CDR3 DNA: TGCAGTGCCTGGACAGGGGGCGCGACTGAAGCTTTCTTT; CDR3 protein: CSAWTGGATEAFF
V gene: TRBV5-5; CDR3 length: 16; J gene: TRBJ1-3; D gene: NA; clone size: many; CDR3 DNA: TGTGCCAGCGGGGCCCCACAGGGACTGAGTGGAAACACCATATATTTT; CDR3 protein: CASGAPQGLSGNTIYF
V gene: TRBV10-3; CDR3 length: 13; J gene: TRBJ2-7; D gene: NA; clone size: few; CDR3 DNA: TGTGCCATCAGGGATCTCAGGGGCTACGAGCAGTACTTC; CDR3 protein: CAIRDLRGYEQYF
V gene: TRBV5-1; CDR3 length: 14; J gene: TRBJ2-2; D gene: NA; clone size: many; CDR3 DNA: TGCGCCAGCAGCTTGGGGGCCGGGGCCGGGGAGCTGTTTTTT; CDR3 protein: CASSLGAGAGELFF
V gene: TRBV27; CDR3 length: 15; J gene: TRBJ2-7; D gene: TRBD2; clone size: NA; CDR3 DNA: TGTGCCAGCAGCCAACGACTAGCGGGAGTCTACGAGCAGTACTTC; CDR3 protein: CASSQRLAGVYEQYF
V gene: TRBV5-5; CDR3 length: 15; J gene: TRBJ2-3; D gene: NA; clone size: many; CDR3 DNA: TGTGCCAGCAGCTTGGATGGGAAGAGCACAGATACGCAGTATTTT; CDR3 protein: CASSLDGKSTDTQYF
V gene: TRBV4-2; CDR3 length: 17; J gene: TRBJ2-2; D gene: TRBD1; clone size: many; CDR3 DNA: TGTGCCAGCAGCCGCAACCCGGGACAGGGAGCGGGCGGGGAGCTGTTTTTT; CDR3 protein: CASSRNPGQGAGGELFF
V gene: TRBV10-1; CDR3 length: 14; J gene: TRBJ2-5; D gene: NA; clone size: many; CDR3 DNA: TGCGCCAGCAGTGGACAGTTGTACCAAGAGACCCAGTACTTC; CDR3 protein: CASSGQLYQETQYF
V gene: TRBV5-1; CDR3 length: 16; J gene: TRBJ2-5; D gene: NA; clone size: many; CDR3 DNA: TGCGCCAGCAGCTTGGCCGGGGGTCTAGGGGAAGAGACCCAGTACTTC; CDR3 protein: CASSLAGGLGEETQYF
V gene: TRBV20-1; CDR3 length: 12; J gene: TRBJ1-2; D gene: TRBD1; clone size: many; CDR3 DNA: TGCAGTGCTGGGGACAGGAACTATGGCTACACCTTC; CDR3 protein: CSAGDRNYGYTF
V gene: TRBV19; CDR3 length: 14; J gene: TRBJ1-5; D gene: TRBD1; clone size: many; CDR3 DNA: TGTGCCAGTAGTAAGGGGGCGTACAATCAGCCCCAGCATTTT; CDR3 protein: CASSKGAYNQPQHF
V gene: TRBV18; CDR3 length: 14; J gene: TRBJ2-1; D gene: NA; clone size: NA; CDR3 DNA: TGTGCCAGCTCACCAGGGGTCCCCTACAATGAGCAGTTCTTC; CDR3 protein: CASSPGVPYNEQFF
V gene: TRBV29-1; CDR3 length: 14; J gene: TRBJ2-2; D gene: NA; clone size: many; CDR3 DNA: TGCAGCGTTGTTGAACAGGGGAGGACCGGGGAGCTGTTTTTT; CDR3 protein: CSVVEQGRTGELFF
V gene: TRBV10-2; CDR3 length: 17; J gene: TRBJ2-3; D gene: TRBD2; clone size: many; CDR3 DNA: TGCGCCAGCAGTGAGTCCAGACTAGCGGGAGCCACAGATACGCAGTATTTT; CDR3 protein: CASSESRLAGATDTQYF